Below are 23 T cell receptor beta chains sequenced from a single sample in a study of shared T cell receptors in the human thymus. TCRdb's copy holds only in-frame clones and misses some; the assay was immunoSEQ multiplex PCR. The sample holds about 660,000 clones, roughly 90% seen once. This sample was shared with a second study, whose subject was human thymus T cells.

The sequenced sample consisted of thymocytes. The receptor source for this set is a boy in the first two years of life with a congenital heart defect.

The chain joins TRBV2 to TRBJ2-3; 11 bases align to TRBD1. The CDR3 contains 14 residues. Germline lookup yields CDR1 SNHLY and CDR2 FYNNEI. V gave up 7 bases and J gave up 5 bases; unmatched junction bases: 5. The CDR3 DNA reads as TGTGCCAGCATCGGGACAGGGGGGATAGATACGCAGTATTTT. The encoded protein is CASIGTGGIDTQYF.

This clone was counted a few times. The chain carries TRBV5-1 and TRBJ2-1, with a weak D call TRBD1 (6 bases). Per the germline V gene, CDR1 is SGHRS and CDR2 is YFSETQ. CDR3 length: 15 residues. Trimming shortened V by 0 bases and J by 6 bases, and 13 bases separated the two germline ends. The CDR3 protein is CASSLDRELFNEQFF. As DNA, the CDR3 is TGCGCCAGCAGCTTGGACAGGGAGTTGTTCAATGAGCAGTTCTTC.

The chain has TRBV9 and TRBJ2-3; D is unclear. This CDR3 comprises 16 residues. Trimming took 3 bases from V and 0 from J, leaving 14 bases between them. Germline CDR1 is SGDLS and CDR2 is YYNGEE. CDR3 nucleotides: TGTGCCAGCAGCGGATGCTCACGGTGTAGCACAGATACGCAGTATTTT. Its protein is CASSGCSRCSTDTQYF. The whole variable domain, remainder taken from reference TRBV9 and TRBJ2-3, is DSGVTQTPKHLITATGQRVTLRCSPRSGDLSVYWYQQSLDQGLQFLIQYYNGEERAKGNILERFSAQQFPDLHSELNLSSLELGDSALYFCASSGCSRCSTDTQYFGPGTRLTVL.

This clone was seen a handful of times. V and J are TRBV9 and TRBJ2-5; D gene uncertain. The CDR3 runs to 15 residues. The germline V and J ends were trimmed by 4 bases and 1 base, with 14 bases remaining between them. Germline CDR1 SGDLS, CDR2 YYNGEE. The CDR3 DNA follows: TGTGCCAGCAGCCCAAAGCCCACTTCCCAAGAGACCCAGTACTTC. Its translation is CASSPKPTSQETQYF.

CDR3 DNA sequence: TGTGCCAGCAGCCGGGACAGGGGGCGGGGACCAGATGGCTACACCTTC. Amino acids: CASSRDRGRGPDGYTF. This chain connects TRBV27 to TRBJ1-2; 12 nucleotides line up with TRBD1. This CDR3 has 16 amino acids. V lost 6 bases, J lost 6 bases, and 11 bases stayed unmatched. Germline V gene sequence: CDR1 MNHEY, CDR2 SMNVEV (reference sequence).

This clone was detected a few times. The chain carries TRBV28 and TRBJ2-5, with 11 bases aligning to TRBD2. The ends lost 6 bases at V and 5 bases at J; junction bases unmatched: 8. CDR3 length: 15 amino acids. Germline V gene data show CDR1 as MDHEN and CDR2 as SYDVKM. For the CDR3, the DNA is TGTGCCAGCAGGTCTAGCGGGAGGAGGGGGGAGACCCAGTACTTC. Encoded protein: CASRSSGRRGETQYF.

The chain employs TRBV29-1 and TRBJ2-1; a weak D match, TRBD2 (6 bases). Germline loops: CDR1 SQVTM, CDR2 ANQGSEA. CDR3 length equals 14 residues. V shed 8 bases and J shed 0 bases, with 14 bases lying between them. CDR3 in amino acids: CSLIGTDSYNEQFF. The CDR3 DNA reads TGCAGCCTGATTGGGACTGACTCCTACAATGAGCAGTTCTTC.

The genes are TRBV2 and TRBJ2-2, with 10 bases that match TRBD2. The CDR3 is 14 amino acids. J gave up 5 bases and V 9 bases, and 6 bases lay outside the gene matches. CDR1 and CDR2 from the germline V gene are SNHLY and FYNNEI. CDR3 nucleotide sequence: TGTGCCAGTGAGCGGGAGGGCCGTACCGGGGAGCTGTTTTTT. Residues: CASEREGRTGELFF.

The rearrangement uses TRBV2 and TRBJ2-7, with 10 positions matching TRBD1. CDR1 SNHLY and CDR2 FYNNEI come from the germline V gene. The V gene end was trimmed by 6 bases and the J gene end by 5 bases; junction bases not matched to a gene: 10. The CDR3 extends over 15 amino acids. The DNA of the CDR3 is TGTGCCAGCAGCGACCCCGGGACAGGGGACAACGAGCAGTACTTC. Amino acids: CASSDPGTGDNEQYF.

The chain carries TRBV5-4 and TRBJ2-1, with 10 bases identical to TRBD2. This CDR3 is built from 15 residues. Germline V gene lookup returns CDR1 SGHNT and CDR2 YYREEE (reference sequence). J gave up 2 bases and V 4 bases, and 3 bases lay outside the gene matches. CDR3 loop: CASSPAGGTYNEQFF. For the CDR3, the DNA is TGTGCCAGCAGCCCAGCGGGAGGGACCTACAATGAGCAGTTCTTC. The whole variable domain, remainder taken from reference TRBV5-4 and TRBJ2-1, is ETGVTQSPTHLIKTRGQQVTLRCSSQSGHNTVSWYQQALGQGPQFIFQYYREEENGRGNFPPRFSGLQFPNYSSELNVNALELDDSALYLCASSPAGGTYNEQFFGPGTRLTVL.

The chain combines TRBV7-2 with TRBJ1-5; D is ambiguous. Trimming took off 4 bases at V and 7 bases at J, with 11 bases between the two ends. CDR3 length: 13 residues. Per the germline V gene, CDR1 is SGHTA and CDR2 is FQGNSA. CDR3 region: CASSYHQRQPQHF. In nucleotides, the CDR3 is TGTGCCAGCAGCTATCACCAGCGGCAGCCCCAGCATTTT.

This clone was counted a single time. The CDR3 loop reads CASSWGHTDTQYF. The CDR3 region has the DNA TGTGCCAGCAGTTGGGGACACACAGATACGCAGTATTTT. V usage is TRBV27 and J usage is TRBJ2-3; weak D call: TRBD1 (6 bases). The germline V gene has CDR1 MNHEY and CDR2 SMNVEV (reference sequence). Trimming pared 4 bases from V and 2 bases from J, leaving 7 bases between. The length of the CDR3 is 13 residues.

The chain is built from TRBV30 and TRBJ2-1; 10 bases are a match to TRBD2. The CDR3 spans 15 residues. V lost 5 bases to trimming and J lost 6 bases; unmatched junction nucleotides: 10. Germline V gene sequence: CDR1 GTSNPN, CDR2 SVGIG (reference sequence). As DNA, the CDR3 is TGTGCCTGGTCTCTCAAGCGGGAGGGGCTCAATGAGCAGTTCTTC. This codes for CAWSLKREGLNEQFF. Full variable domain (missing parts from reference TRBV30 and TRBJ2-1): SQTIHQWPATLVQPVGSPLSLECTVEGTSNPNLYWYRQAAGRGLQLLFYSVGIGQISSEVPQNLSASRPQDRQFILSSKKLLLSDSGFYLCAWSLKREGLNEQFFGPGTRLTVL.

The chain has TRBV28 and TRBJ1-5; no firm D call. The CDR3 contains 15 residues. Trimming pared 2 bases from V and 1 base from J, leaving 9 bases between. Germline loops: CDR1 MDHEN, CDR2 SYDVKM. The CDR3 protein is CASSLPGGSNQPQHF. CDR3 sequence (DNA): TGTGCCAGCAGTTTACCAGGAGGAAGCAATCAGCCCCAGCATTTT.

This chain connects TRBV7-6 to TRBJ2-1; weak D call: TRBD2 (6 bases). Between the trimmed V and J ends, which lost 1 base and 4 bases, there was a span of 17 bases. The CDR3 has 17 amino acids. Germline values: CDR1 SGHVS, CDR2 FNYEAQ. The CDR3: CASSLGELAAGYNEQFF. CDR3 coding DNA: TGTGCCAGCAGCTTAGGAGAACTAGCTGCGGGGTACAATGAGCAGTTCTTC.

With respect to this clone: Distinct nucleotide sequences in the sample also encode this CDR3. The chain has TRBV5-4 and TRBJ2-7; the match to TRBD1 covers 9 bases. The CDR3 covers 15 residues. Germline V lookup: CDR1 SGHNT, CDR2 YYREEE (reference sequence). V gave up 0 bases and J gave up 3 bases; unmatched junction bases: 4. CDR3 in amino acids: CASSLELDRGYEQYF. The CDR3, as DNA: TGTGCCAGCAGCTTGGAGTTGGACAGGGGCTACGAGCAGTACTTC.

The table lists this clone with a few counts. In nucleotides, the CDR3 is TGTGCCACCAGCAGATCGGGGTCTGGCTACACCTTC. Residues: CATSRSGSGYTF. The chain couples TRBV15 to TRBJ1-2; unclear D gene. V dropped 2 bases and J dropped 7 bases, with 8 bases sitting between them. The germline CDR1 and CDR2 sequences are LNHNV and YYDKDF (reference sequence). The CDR3 extends over 12 amino acids.

The chain uses TRBV4-2 and TRBJ2-1; 7 nucleotides agree with TRBD2. The CDR3 consists of 15 residues. The V gene end was trimmed by 7 bases and the J gene end by 3 bases; junction bases not matched to a gene: 9. Germline CDR1 LGHNA, CDR2 YNFKEQ. The CDR3 DNA follows: TGTGCCAGCACACGGGGGGAGGTCAACTACAATGAGCAGTTCTTC. This codes for CASTRGEVNYNEQFF.

The chain has TRBV14 and TRBJ2-3; D gene ambiguous. This CDR3 has 12 residues. Deletions cut 4 bases from V and 0 bases from J, with 2 bases between. Looked up from germline, CDR1 is SGHDN and CDR2 is FVKESK. In nucleotides, the CDR3 is TGTGCCAGCAGCCTAAGCACAGATACGCAGTATTTT. Encoded protein: CASSLSTDTQYF.

The chain is built from TRBV7-9 and TRBJ2-1; 14 nucleotides align to TRBD2. The CDR3 runs to 16 residues. Germline V CDR1 and CDR2: SEHNR, FQNEAQ (reference sequence). V shed 4 bases, J shed 8 bases, and the junction held 7 bases outside the gene matches. The CDR3 protein is CASSSLGLAGDYEQFF. The DNA of the CDR3 is TGTGCCAGCAGCTCTCTGGGACTAGCGGGAGATTATGAGCAGTTCTTC.

V and J are TRBV2 and TRBJ1-1; 7 bases map to TRBD1. There are 14 residues in the CDR3. The V segment lost 6 bases and the J segment 2 bases; nucleotides outside the gene matches: 6. The germline V gene has CDR1 SNHLY and CDR2 FYNNEI. The CDR3 protein is CASSVDRVNTEAFF. CDR3 DNA: TGTGCCAGCAGCGTCGACAGGGTTAACACTGAAGCTTTCTTT.

The chain recombines TRBV6-5 with TRBJ2-4, with TRBD1 as a possible D gene (7 bases). V was shortened by 5 bases and J by 0 bases, with 11 bases between the two germline ends. This CDR3 is built from 15 residues. The germline CDR1 and CDR2 sequences are MNHEY and SVGAGI. CDR3 nucleotides: TGTGCCAGCAGTGCAGGGGGGCAAGCCAAAAACATTCAGTACTTC. Translation: CASSAGGQAKNIQYF.

Comments on this clone: A read error may produce the germline difference seen at one junction end. The chain has TRBV27 and TRBJ2-1, with D unresolved. This CDR3 spans 13 amino acids. Germline loops: CDR1 MNHEY, CDR2 SMNVEV (reference sequence). CDR3 nucleotide sequence: TGTGCCAGCAGTTTGCACTCCCACAATGAGCAGTTCTTC. Translated, it gives CASSLHSHNEQFF.